Listed below are T cell receptor beta chains from one sample, sequenced in a study of graft-versus-host responses after intestinal transplantation. Generated by immunoSEQ multiplex PCR, the TCRdb table keeps only in-frame clones and is missing some. The repertoire consists of over 15,000 clones, with about 87% occurring once and the leading ten covering 6%. The sample here was PBMCs, taken about 110 days after intestinal transplant. The receptor set was obtained from a human patient who received an intestinal transplant, so some T cells may come from the graft donor. CDR3s include the opening cysteine and the closing phenylalanine or tryptophan. Each record gives: D gene, J gene, clone size, V gene, CDR3 protein, CDR3 DNA. D genes are given only for firm matches. The listing skips clone size in some rows; elsewhere it reads once, few, many or a size class.

>NA|TRBJ2-1|NA|TRBV9
CASSDYGNSYNEQFF
TGTGCCAGCAGCGACTACGGAAACTCCTACAATGAGCAGTTCTTC
>NA|TRBJ1-1|NA|TRBV30
CAWSVRPVNTEAFF
TGTGCCTGGAGTGTAAGACCTGTGAACACTGAAGCTTTCTTT
>TRBD2|TRBJ2-3|NA|TRBV5-1
CASSLDLAGLTDTQYF
TGCGCCAGCAGCTTGGACCTAGCGGGCCTCACAGATACGCAGTATTTT
>TRBD2|TRBJ2-1|NA|TRBV7-3
CASSLAGGVDEQFF
TGTGCCAGCAGTCTAGCGGGAGGGGTTGATGAGCAGTTCTTC
>TRBD2|TRBJ2-1|NA|TRBV27
CASSVLAPSSYNEQFF
TGTGCCAGCAGTGTACTAGCGCCAAGCTCCTACAATGAGCAGTTCTTC
>NA|TRBJ1-3|NA|TRBV18
CASSPLGGADSGNTIYF
TGTGCCAGCTCACCACTCGGAGGGGCAGACTCTGGAAACACCATATATTTT
>NA|TRBJ1-1|few|TRBV7-9
CASSPRYTEAFF
TGTGCCAGCAGCCCCCGATACACTGAAGCTTTCTTT
>NA|TRBJ2-1|NA|TRBV28
CASSLLQGPYNEQFF
TGTGCCAGCAGTTTATTACAGGGTCCCTACAATGAGCAGTTCTTC
>NA|TRBJ1-2|once|TRBV19
CASSIRDNYGYTF
TGTGCCAGTAGTATCAGGGATAACTATGGCTACACCTTC
>NA|TRBJ2-7|once|TRBV6-1
CASRLVSYEQYF
TGTGCCAGCCGGCTAGTTTCCTACGAGCAGTACTTC
>NA|TRBJ1-2|NA|TRBV2
CASSPSPTLMDGYTF
TGTGCCAGCAGTCCAAGCCCAACTCTTATGGATGGCTACACCTTC
>NA|TRBJ2-5|once|TRBV25-1
CASSSPTSIETQYF
TGTGCCAGCAGTTCCCCAACTAGCATAGAGACCCAGTACTTC
>NA|TRBJ1-2|NA|TRBV4-1
CASSQALAGSYGYTF
TGCGCCAGCAGCCAAGCTCTGGCAGGGAGCTATGGCTACACCTTC
>TRBD2|TRBJ2-2|NA|TRBV7-2
CASRASGSGSGELFF
TGTGCCAGCAGGGCTAGCGGGAGCGGGAGCGGGGAGCTGTTTTTT
>TRBD2|TRBJ2-7|NA|TRBV13
CASSWSGRASYEQYF
TGTGCCAGCAGTTGGAGCGGGAGGGCGTCCTACGAGCAGTACTTC
>NA|TRBJ2-1|few|TRBV7-3
CASSFTGTFNEQFF
TGTGCCAGCAGCTTTACCGGGACTTTCAATGAGCAGTTCTTC
>NA|TRBJ2-7|NA|TRBV4-1
CASSQVRAENEQYF
TGCGCCAGCAGCCAAGTGAGAGCTGAAAACGAGCAGTACTTC
>NA|TRBJ2-5|NA|TRBV5-6
CASSLGLPSGTQYF
TGTGCCAGCAGCCTTGGGCTACCCTCGGGGACCCAGTACTTC
>NA|TRBJ2-2|few|TRBV10-3
CAISVSYDLTDGELFF
TGTGCCATCAGTGTCTCCTACGATTTGACCGACGGGGAGCTGTTTTTT
>TRBD2|TRBJ2-3|NA|TRBV10-3
CAIQSSGSSTDTQYF
TGTGCCATCCAATCTAGCGGCTCTAGCACAGATACGCAGTATTTT
>TRBD1|TRBJ2-7|NA|TRBV7-7
CASSQEQGAVYEQYF
TGTGCCAGCAGCCAGGAGCAGGGGGCCGTGTACGAGCAGTACTTC
>TRBD1|TRBJ1-5|once|TRBV4-1
CASSQGGQGFNSNQPQHF
TGCGCCAGCAGCCAAGGGGGACAGGGGTTTAATAGCAATCAGCCCCAGCATTTT
>NA|TRBJ1-1|NA|TRBV6-5
CASRAAAGDTEAFF
TGTGCCAGCAGGGCCGCGGCAGGGGACACTGAAGCTTTCTTT
>TRBD1|TRBJ2-3|NA|TRBV7-9
CASSGRVSRQGMSTDTQYF
TGTGCCAGCAGCGGTCGTGTTTCGCGACAGGGGATGTCGACAGATACGCAGTATTTT
>TRBD1|TRBJ1-1|NA|TRBV5-4
CASSPDFGKGAPSTEAFF
TGTGCCAGCAGCCCCGACTTTGGGAAGGGGGCCCCCTCCACTGAAGCTTTCTTT
>NA|TRBJ2-1|NA|TRBV7-3
CASSLDGRQFF
TGTGCCAGCAGCTTAGACGGGAGGCAGTTCTTC
>TRBD1|TRBJ1-1|NA|TRBV28
CASSIDRGMNTEAFF
TGTGCCAGCAGTATAGACAGGGGAATGAACACTGAAGCTTTCTTT
>NA|TRBJ2-1|NA|TRBV2
CASGVLYNEQFF
TGTGCCAGCGGGGTGTTATACAATGAGCAGTTCTTC
>TRBD2|TRBJ2-5|NA|TRBV27
CASRAAGGEQETQYF
TGTGCCAGCAGGGCAGCGGGAGGAGAACAAGAGACCCAGTACTTC
>NA|TRBJ2-1|NA|TRBV7-3
CASSQDYHEQFF
TGCGCCAGCAGCCAAGATTACCATGAGCAGTTCTTC
>TRBD1|TRBJ1-4|few|TRBV11-2
CASSLEGTGQGKLFF
TGTGCCAGCAGCTTAGAGGGTACGGGACAGGGGAAACTGTTTTTT
>TRBD2|TRBJ2-1|NA|TRBV28
CASSFPTSGGLRNEQFF
TGTGCCAGCAGTTTCCCGACTAGCGGGGGGCTTAGGAATGAGCAGTTCTTC
>TRBD2|TRBJ2-1|NA|TRBV5-4
CASSLVAGVGNNEQFF
TGTGCCAGCAGCTTGGTCGCGGGAGTAGGGAACAATGAGCAGTTCTTC
>NA|TRBJ2-3|NA|TRBV27
CASTDRFTDTQYF
TGTGCCAGCACCGACAGATTCACAGATACGCAGTATTTT
>NA|TRBJ2-7|NA|TRBV5-1
CASSPNTISYEQYF
TGCGCCAGCAGCCCGAACACAATCTCCTACGAGCAGTACTTC
>TRBD1|TRBJ2-7|NA|TRBV5-1
CASSLDRYTYEQYF
TGCGCCAGCAGCCTGGACAGGTATACCTACGAGCAGTACTTC
>TRBD1|TRBJ2-5|NA|TRBV6-1
CASSDRGQGRAGRGETQYF
TGTGCCAGCAGTGATCGGGGACAGGGGAGAGCGGGAAGGGGAGAGACCCAGTACTTC
>NA|TRBJ2-7|NA|TRBV5-6
CASSPGGRGQSYEQYF
TGTGCCAGCAGCCCGGGGGGCAGGGGGCAATCCTACGAGCAGTACTTC
>TRBD1|TRBJ1-5|once|TRBV12-5
CASGPLRQDRAGYSNQPQHF
TGTGCTAGTGGTCCCCTCAGACAGGACAGGGCGGGTTATAGCAATCAGCCCCAGCATTTT
>NA|TRBJ2-7|once|TRBV30
CAWGGGGRYEQYF
TGTGCCTGGGGTGGAGGGGGCAGGTACGAGCAGTACTTC
>NA|TRBJ2-7|NA|TRBV5-6
CASSLATSYEQYF
TGTGCCAGCAGCTTGGCCACCTCCTACGAGCAGTACTTC
>NA|TRBJ2-2|NA|TRBV5-1
CASSPPVGSPNTGELFF
TGCGCCAGCAGCCCTCCGGTCGGTTCCCCGAACACCGGGGAGCTGTTTTTT
>NA|TRBJ2-2|NA|TRBV28
CASSLGGTYTGELFF
TGTGCCAGCAGTTTGGGCGGGACCTACACCGGGGAGCTGTTTTTT
>NA|TRBJ2-5|NA|TRBV18
CASSPGSGWSETQYF
TGTGCCAGCTCACCAGGAAGCGGGTGGAGTGAGACCCAGTACTTC
>NA|TRBJ1-1|NA|TRBV30
CAWNPRGNTEAFF
TGTGCCTGGAACCCCCGAGGGAACACTGAAGCTTTCTTT
>NA|TRBJ1-4|NA|TRBV25-1
CASREQAHSSKLFF
TGTGCCAGCAGGGAACAGGCGCACTCTTCAAAACTGTTTTTT
>TRBD2|TRBJ2-3|NA|TRBV5-1
CASSSGTSGRTDTQYF
TGCGCCAGCAGCTCGGGGACTAGCGGCCGCACAGATACGCAGTATTTT
>NA|TRBJ2-7|NA|TRBV15
CATSRAWDIRGYDEQYF
TGTGCCACCAGCAGAGCATGGGACATAAGGGGGTATGACGAGCAGTACTTC
>NA|TRBJ1-2|NA|TRBV15
CATSSRVKLGGYTF
TGTGCCACCAGCAGCAGGGTTAAACTAGGGGGCTACACCTTC
>NA|TRBJ2-6|NA|TRBV12-2
CASRTKDSARPSGANVLTF
TGTGCAAGTCGCACCAAGGATTCTGCAAGACCTTCCGGGGCCAACGTCCTGACTTTC
>NA|TRBJ2-1|NA|TRBV4-1
CASSPLAIGTYNEQFF
TGCGCCAGCAGCCCTCTAGCGATCGGGACCTACAATGAGCAGTTCTTC
>NA|TRBJ2-3|NA|TRBV30
CAWSPGAASTDTQYF
TGTGCCTGGAGCCCCGGAGCGGCTAGCACAGATACGCAGTATTTT
>TRBD2|TRBJ2-3|NA|TRBV9
CASSQLAGVTDTQYF
TGTGCCAGCAGCCAGCTAGCGGGAGTCACAGATACGCAGTATTTT